This TCR beta chain was documented in a study of Graves' ophthalmopathy and Graves' hyperthyroidism. Researchers took RNA transcripts and amplified TCR beta CDR3 regions from them. Investigators did first-round RT-PCR with HTBI primers, then second-round multiplex PCR. TCRdb re-called the multiplex PCR reads with MiXCR, one entry per CDR3 protein. The sample carries over a million distinct CDR3 sequences, about two fifths recorded once. CDR1 is ENHRY, CDR2 SYGVKD, per germline. The CDR3 has 13 amino acids. V lost 6 bases, J lost 5 bases, and 11 bases lay in between. Patients were left out if they had other autoimmune diseases, uncontrolled infections, pregnancy or lactation.

Input material: peripheral blood or thyroid tissue (not recorded which). The chain carries TRBV10-3 and TRBJ1-5; TRBD1 might be the D (5 bases). The clonotype comes from an adult man with Graves' hyperthyroidism. Here the CDR3 reads CAISDGGDQPQHF. CDR3 nucleotides: TGTGCCATCAGCGATGGGGGAGATCAGCCCCAGCATTTT.